Presented here are 4 T cell receptor beta chains from one specimen sequenced in a study of T cell changes during pregnancy in multiple sclerosis. Here immunoSEQ multiplex PCR was the method, and the copy in TCRdb shows in-frame clones only, minus some. The table includes about 30,000 clones, around nine tenths detected once. The starting material was CD8+ T cells from peripheral blood mononuclear cells, obtained before pregnancy. All receptors derive from a female donor with multiple sclerosis, enrolled in a pregnancy study.

The rearrangement uses TRBV5-8 and TRBJ2-3; D unclear. Germline CDR1 reads SGHTS; CDR2 reads YDEGEE. The V and J ends lost 0 bases and 3 bases respectively, with 11 bases between them. The CDR3 is 15 residues long. CDR3 protein: CASSLGAGETDTQYF. DNA for the CDR3: TGTGCCAGCAGCTTGGGAGCCGGAGAGACAGATACGCAGTATTTT.

The chain couples TRBV18 to TRBJ2-2; 8 bases are a match to TRBD1. CDR3 length: 15 residues. The germline V gene encodes CDR1 KGHSH and CDR2 LQKENI. The junction had 4 bases not matched to a gene; V was cut back by 3 bases and J by 4 bases. The CDR3 loop reads CASSPSGGSTGELFF. DNA of the CDR3: TGTGCCAGCTCACCTTCAGGGGGCTCCACCGGGGAGCTGTTTTTT.

The chain has TRBV4-2 and TRBJ1-3; weak D call: TRBD1 (5 bases). This CDR3 spans 15 amino acids. In germline, CDR1 is LGHNA, CDR2 YNFKEQ. V lost 5 bases to trimming and J lost 8 bases, with 19 bases between them. For the CDR3, the DNA is TGTGCCAGCAGCTTGCCCCCAGGGCTTTCGGACACCATATATTTT. It yields the protein CASSLPPGLSDTIYF.

The chain joins TRBV7-3 to TRBJ2-2; 7 bases are a match to TRBD1. V lost 2 bases and J lost 3; bases outside the gene matches: 9. This CDR3 contains 17 residues. Germline CDR1 and CDR2: SGHTA and FQGTGA. The CDR3 reads CASSLLPAGGYTGELFF. The CDR3 DNA reads as TGTGCCAGCAGCTTACTCCCAGCAGGGGGATACACCGGGGAGCTGTTTTTT.